The rows below give T cell receptor beta chains drawn from one sample of a study of T cell responses to AZD1222 COVID-19 vaccine. Profiling relied on immunoSEQ multiplex PCR, and the TCRdb table lists in-frame clones only, not all of them. Seen here are about 120,000 clones, 85% to 95% observed once, and the top ten hold 1.5% to 2%. The sequencing here drew on peripheral blood, taken 28 days after the second AZD1222 dose. The receptor set was obtained from an adult who received the AZD1222 COVID-19 vaccine. Each CDR3 is given with its conserved first and last residue. Each record gives: J gene, clone size, D gene, V gene, CDR3 protein, CDR3 DNA. The D gene is left open where the match is weak. The listing skips clone size in some rows; elsewhere it reads once, few, many or a size class.

>TRBJ2-7|NA|NA|TRBV18
CASSSGLSYEQYF
TGTGCCAGCTCATCGGGGCTTTCCTACGAGCAGTACTTC
>TRBJ2-7|NA|TRBD2|TRBV9
CASSRGTSDHYEQYF
TGTGCCAGCAGCCGAGGGACTAGCGACCATTACGAGCAGTACTTC
>TRBJ2-5|NA|TRBD1|TRBV2
CASSKDRVETQYF
TGTGCCAGCAGTAAAGACAGGGTGGAGACCCAGTACTTC
>TRBJ2-1|NA|TRBD2|TRBV28
CASKSGNKNEQFF
TGTGCCAGCAAGAGCGGGAACAAGAATGAGCAGTTCTTC
>TRBJ1-1|NA|NA|TRBV12-3/TRBV12-4
CASSLNVHTEAFF
TGTGCCAGCAGTTTGAATGTTCACACTGAAGCTTTCTTT
>TRBJ1-3|NA|NA|TRBV7-9
CASSLPGQEDTIYF
TGTGCCAGCAGCCTACCGGGACAAGAGGACACCATATATTTT
>TRBJ2-2|NA|NA|TRBV13
CASSQEAGELFF
TGTGCCAGCAGCCAAGAGGCCGGGGAGCTGTTTTTT
>TRBJ1-6|few|NA|TRBV30
CAWSVMGGSSPLHF
TGTGCCTGGAGTGTCATGGGGGGAAGTTCACCCCTCCACTTT
>TRBJ1-1|NA|NA|TRBV28
CASTLSGPWEAFF
TGTGCCAGCACCTTATCCGGGCCCTGGGAAGCTTTCTTT
>TRBJ2-1|NA|TRBD2|TRBV29-1
CSGLASNEQFF
TGCAGTGGACTAGCGTCGAATGAGCAGTTCTTC
>TRBJ1-6|once|NA|TRBV6-6
CASSRGQQNSPLHF
TGTGCCAGCAGCCGAGGACAGCAGAATTCACCCCTCCACTTT
>TRBJ1-1|NA|NA|TRBV9
CASGDTGNTEAFF
TGTGCCAGCGGCGATACAGGTAACACTGAAGCTTTCTTT
>TRBJ2-3|NA|NA|TRBV6-4
CASSDRAQDTQYF
TGTGCCAGCAGTGACAGGGCTCAGGATACGCAGTATTTT
>TRBJ2-7|NA|NA|TRBV6-1
CASSEWVATYEQYF
TGTGCCAGCAGTGAATGGGTGGCCACCTACGAGCAGTACTTC
>TRBJ1-6|NA|NA|TRBV27
CASSSRGPGPGDSPLHF
TGTGCCAGCAGTTCCCGCGGGCCGGGGCCTGGGGATTCACCCCTCCACTTT
>TRBJ1-1|NA|NA|TRBV6-4
CASSWDLNTEAFF
TGTGCCAGCTCGTGGGACTTGAACACTGAAGCTTTCTTT
>TRBJ2-5|NA|TRBD2|TRBV6-5
CASSYSRASGGETQYF
TGTGCCAGCAGTTACTCGAGAGCTAGCGGGGGAGAGACCCAGTACTTC